The next 21 T cell receptor beta chains were all read from a single sample in a study of blood T cells in healthy people across ages. Combining a sample-barcoded 5' primer with a J-beta primer mix, a second PCR ran for about 7 to 11 cycles. One entry per CDR3 protein, called by TCRdb with MiXCR from the 5' RACE reads. There are about 1.6 million distinct CDR3 sequences in the sample; about 31% occur only once, and around 10% lies in the top ten. Sequences were obtained from blood. The receptors were gathered from a woman in her thirties in good health.

This rearrangement joins TRBV20-1 to TRBJ1-5; D call uncertain. V was trimmed by 3 bases and J by 11 bases, leaving 20 bases between them. Germline assignment: CDR1 DFQATT and CDR2 SNEGSKA (reference sequence). The CDR3 is made up of 14 amino acids. The CDR3 is CSASRSSGRGTQHF. The CDR3 DNA follows: TGCAGTGCTAGTCGTTCGAGTGGACGCGGGACCCAGCATTTT.

V is TRBV20-1 and J is TRBJ2-4, with D possibly being TRBD2 (6 bases). The J call may be faulty, since TRBJ2-7 better matches the DNA end. Germline-derived CDR1 and CDR2 are DFQATT and SNEGSKA (reference sequence). The CDR3 spans 16 residues. The DNA for the CDR3 is TGCAGTGCTAGAGATCTTACGGGGGTAAGGACCTACGAGCAGTACTTC. Residues: CSARDLTGVRTYEQYF.

This clonotype has just a few counts. The chain joins TRBV29-1 to TRBJ1-2; 9 bases fit TRBD1. Germline values: CDR1 SQVTM, CDR2 ANQGSEA. The junction had 4 bases not matched to a gene; V was cut back by 7 bases and J by 1 base. This CDR3 has 13 residues. In nucleotides, the CDR3 is TGCAGCGCGGGGACAGGGCTTAACTATGGCTACACCTTC. Its translation is CSAGTGLNYGYTF.

In this sample, this clonotype turned up a few times. This chain uses TRBV27 with TRBJ1-2, with D perhaps TRBD1 (6 bases). The CDR3 length is 13 residues. V was pared by 5 bases and J by 6 bases, with 13 bases between. Looked up from germline, CDR1 is MNHEY and CDR2 is SMNVEV (reference sequence). CDR3 nucleotide sequence: TGTGCCAGCAGTAGATCAGGGGTGGATGGCTACACCTTC. Translation: CASSRSGVDGYTF.

With respect to this clonotype: At one end, the junction sequence differs from germline, possibly due to a read error. The gene calls are TRBV9 and TRBJ2-1; no clear D. This CDR3 is built from 15 residues. Germline V gene lookup returns CDR1 SGDLS and CDR2 YYNGEE. Here the CDR3 DNA reads TGTGCCAGCAGCGTAGGTAGCAGCTCCTACAATGGGCAGTTCTTC. Translating gives CASSVGSSSYNGQFF.

The rearrangement uses TRBV11-2 and TRBJ2-1; 7 bases are shared with TRBD2. V trimming: 1 base; J trimming: 6 bases; junction bases outside the gene matches: 3. The CDR3 is 14 amino acids. Germline lookup yields CDR1 SGHAT and CDR2 FQNNGV. CDR3 residues: CASSLGTRINEQFF. CDR3 in DNA: TGTGCCAGCAGCTTAGGGACTAGGATCAATGAGCAGTTCTTC.

There are a few counts of this clonotype. The V call is TRBV27, the J call TRBJ1-5; a possible D gene is TRBD1 (6 bases). CDR1 and CDR2 from the germline V gene are MNHEY and SMNVEV (reference sequence). V lost 6 bases to trimming and J lost 6 bases, with 18 bases between them. The CDR3 is made up of 15 amino acids. For the CDR3, the DNA is TGTGCCAGCAGCTTTTCCCGGGACACTAGTCAGCCCCAGCATTTT. Its translation: CASSFSRDTSQPQHF.

This clonotype was seen a few times. CDR3 sequence (DNA): TGCGCCAGCAGTGTGGGGGCCAGGGATGAGCAGTTCTTC. Amino acids: CASSVGARDEQFF. The chain combines TRBV10-1 with TRBJ2-1; a possible D gene is TRBD1 (6 bases). The CDR3 loop spans 13 amino acids. The germline gives CDR1 WNHNN, CDR2 SYGVQD (reference sequence). V was pared by 4 bases and J by 8 bases, with 12 bases between.

This clonotype was recorded a few times. This rearrangement joins TRBV4-1 to TRBJ2-2; D may match TRBD1 or TRBD2 (5 bases each). Germline values: CDR1 MGHRA, CDR2 YSYEKL. The length of the CDR3 is 16 residues. Trimming removed 2 bases at V and 4 bases at J, with 14 bases between. Written as DNA, the CDR3 is TGCGCCAGCAGCCAACCCAACCGGGACCCCACCGGGGAGCTGTTTTTT. This encodes CASSQPNRDPTGELFF.

The chain carries TRBV5-1 and TRBJ2-7; D remains ambiguous. Germline assignment: CDR1 SGHRS and CDR2 YFSETQ. The CDR3 runs 13 residues. V was shortened by 1 base and J by 7 bases, with 12 bases between the two germline ends. The DNA of the CDR3 is TGCGCCAGCAGCTTGTACTACCCCCAGGAGCAGTACTTC. Translated, it gives CASSLYYPQEQYF.

The gene calls are TRBV7-9 and TRBJ1-2; D remains unclear. The CDR3 sequence is 15 residues long. Per the germline V gene, CDR1 is SEHNR and CDR2 is FQNEAQ (reference sequence). Deletions cut 1 base from V and 1 base from J, with 10 bases between. As DNA, the CDR3 is TGTGCCAGCAGCTTAGGACGGGGAAATAACTATGGCTACACCTTC. Translation: CASSLGRGNNYGYTF.

The chain joins TRBV7-6 to TRBJ1-6; weak D call: TRBD1 (5 bases). CDR1 and CDR2 from the germline V gene are SGHVS and FNYEAQ. This CDR3 contains 12 residues. Deletions cut 3 bases from V and 9 bases from J, with 6 bases between. CDR3 amino acids: CASSFQGSPLHF. The CDR3 DNA reads as TGTGCCAGCAGCTTCCAGGGTTCACCCCTCCACTTT.

This clonotype occurred a few times. The V and J genes are TRBV9 and TRBJ2-1; weak D call: TRBD2 (7 bases). Trimming removed 0 bases from V and 4 bases from J, with 14 bases in between. Germline CDR1 SGDLS, CDR2 YYNGEE. There are 16 residues in the CDR3. The CDR3: CASSVGPGGLYNEQFF. DNA for the CDR3: TGTGCCAGCAGCGTAGGTCCGGGGGGCCTTTACAATGAGCAGTTCTTC.

The rearrangement uses TRBV9 and TRBJ2-2; 10 bases match TRBD2. This CDR3 is 17 amino acids long. Trimming took 3 bases from V and 0 from J; bases not matched to a gene: 5. Germline loops: CDR1 SGDLS, CDR2 YYNGEE. The CDR3 DNA reads TGTGCCAGCAGCGGAACTCTAGCGGGAGCGAACACCGGGGAGCTGTTTTTT. Protein product: CASSGTLAGANTGELFF. Drawing the rest from reference TRBV9 and TRBJ2-2, the complete variable domain is DSGVTQTPKHLITATGQRVTLRCSPRSGDLSVYWYQQSLDQGLQFLIQYYNGEERAKGNILERFSAQQFPDLHSELNLSSLELGDSALYFCASSGTLAGANTGELFFGEGSRLTVL.

The chain links TRBV13 to TRBJ2-2; possibly TRBD2 for D (6 bases). Trimming removed 5 bases at V and 5 bases at J, with 18 bases between. The length of the CDR3 is 16 residues. Germline lookup yields CDR1 PRHDT and CDR2 FYEKMQ (reference sequence). The CDR3 DNA follows: TGTGCCAGCAGCCCCTGGAGGGCAGCGGGTACCGGGGAGCTGTTTTTT. Protein product: CASSPWRAAGTGELFF.

The chain recombines TRBV29-1 with TRBJ2-5, with a possible D match to TRBD2 (7 bases). CDR1 is SQVTM and CDR2 is ANQGSEA in the germline V gene. V was pared by 5 bases and J by 2 bases, with 18 bases between. This CDR3 spans 15 amino acids. In DNA form, the CDR3 reads TGCAGCGTTACTCCAAGGGGGGGGGGACAAGAGACCCAGTACTTC. Translating gives CSVTPRGGGQETQYF.

Concerning this clonotype itself: The germline gene is not matched at one end of the junction; a read error may be the cause. The chain is built from TRBV20-1 and TRBJ1-2; unclear D gene. From germline, CDR1 is DFQATT and CDR2 SNEGSKA (reference sequence). CDR3 length: 13 amino acids. CDR3 protein: CSARAPAFYGYTF. The DNA of the CDR3 is TGCAGTGCCAGAGCCCCGGCTTTCTATGGCTACACCTTC.

The chain joins TRBV29-1 to TRBJ2-1; no firm D call. This CDR3 has 12 residues. V was trimmed by 4 bases and J by 7 bases, leaving 11 bases between them. Germline lookup yields CDR1 SQVTM and CDR2 ANQGSEA. CDR3 DNA sequence: TGCAGCGTTGTGGGCAGCCTGAATGAGCAGTTCTTC. It yields the protein CSVVGSLNEQFF.

About this clonotype: A much larger clonotype is one base distant, so this may be a read error. The chain has TRBV20-1 and TRBJ2-3; possibly TRBD2 for D (6 bases). Germline V gene lookup returns CDR1 DFQATT and CDR2 SNEGSKA (reference sequence). The CDR3 contains 15 residues. For the CDR3, the DNA is TGCGGTGCTAGAGGGAGGCCCCCTGGCACAGATACGCAGTATTTT. This translates into CGARGRPPGTDTQYF.

This clonotype showed up just a few times. The rearrangement joins TRBV9 to TRBJ1-4; 9 nucleotides match TRBD1. Germline V gene sequence: CDR1 SGDLS, CDR2 YYNGEE. The length of the CDR3 is 15 residues. Trimming cost V 0 bases and J 5 bases; bases outside gene matches: 2. The CDR3 loop reads CASSVGDRENEKLFF. In nucleotides, the CDR3 is TGTGCCAGCAGCGTAGGGGACAGGGAAAATGAAAAACTGTTTTTT.

V and J are TRBV7-2 and TRBJ1-1; 9 nucleotides match TRBD1. V shed 8 bases, J shed 7 bases, and the junction held 14 bases outside the gene matches. Germline V gene sequence: CDR1 SGHTA, CDR2 FQGNSA. This CDR3 is 15 amino acids long. The CDR3 region has the DNA TGTGCCAGCGGGAGGGGGACAGGGATGAACTTTGAAGCTTTCTTT. It yields the protein CASGRGTGMNFEAFF.